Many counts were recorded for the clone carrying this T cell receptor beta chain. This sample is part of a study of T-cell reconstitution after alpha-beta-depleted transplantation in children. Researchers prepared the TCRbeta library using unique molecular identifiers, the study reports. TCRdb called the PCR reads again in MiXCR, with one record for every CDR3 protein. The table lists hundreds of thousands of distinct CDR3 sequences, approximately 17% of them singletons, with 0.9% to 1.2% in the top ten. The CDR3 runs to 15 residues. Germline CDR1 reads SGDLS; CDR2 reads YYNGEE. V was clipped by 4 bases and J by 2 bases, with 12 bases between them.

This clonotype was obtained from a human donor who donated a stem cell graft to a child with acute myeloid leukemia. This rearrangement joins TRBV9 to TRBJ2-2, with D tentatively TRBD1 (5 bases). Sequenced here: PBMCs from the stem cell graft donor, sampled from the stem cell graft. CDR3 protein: CASSIQDVNTGELFF. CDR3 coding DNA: TGTGCCAGCAGCATACAGGACGTAAACACCGGGGAGCTGTTTTTT.